This paragraph covers one T cell receptor beta chain sequence. This CDR3 has 14 residues. Deletions cut 3 bases from V and 3 bases from J, with 9 bases between. From germline, CDR1 is LNHDA and CDR2 SQIVND (reference sequence). The repertoire was sequenced with immunoSEQ multiplex PCR; TCRdb's copy has only in-frame clones and lacks some. The table shows about 120,000 clones, with approximately 80% occurring only once. This sample was included in a study of blood T cell repertoires in COVID-19. This sequence originates from a human donor in a cohort sampled during active COVID-19. This chain uses TRBV19 with TRBJ1-5; D is possibly TRBD1 (5 bases). Sequencing was performed on peripheral blood. CDR3 loop: CASSIGGDNQPQHF. CDR3 DNA: TGTGCCAGTAGTATCGGAGGGGACAATCAGCCCCAGCATTTT.